Below, 4 T cell receptor beta chains from the same sample are listed, as sequenced in a study of identical twins. TCRdb ran MiXCR on the 5' RACE reads and lists one entry per CDR3 protein. The repertoire holds roughly 470,000 distinct CDR3 sequences, 13% to 15% seen once, with about 0.94% in the top ten. This sample also appeared in a second study, on yellow fever vaccine responses in identical twins.

Material: CD4+ T cells sorted from blood. The receptors here all came from a young woman in good health.

V is TRBV19 and J is TRBJ2-1; D possibly uses TRBD1 or TRBD2 (5 bases each). Trimming pared 6 bases from V and 7 bases from J, leaving 13 bases between. In germline, CDR1 is LNHDA, CDR2 SQIVND (reference sequence). This CDR3 is 13 amino acids long. The CDR3 DNA is TGTGCCAGTAGAGCGGTCCCAGGGAATGAGCAGTTCTTC. The encoded protein is CASRAVPGNEQFF.

This clonotype was counted a few times. The rearrangement links TRBV3-1 to TRBJ1-2; D ambiguous. Trimming removed 0 bases from V and 5 bases from J, with 13 bases in between. CDR3 size: 15 residues. Germline values: CDR1 LGHDT, CDR2 YNNKEL (reference sequence). Here the CDR3 DNA reads TGTGCCAGCAGCCAAGAAGCGGAACTTAGATATGGCTACACCTTC. It encodes CASSQEAELRYGYTF.

This clonotype was seen a handful of times. The gene calls are TRBV4-3 and TRBJ2-7; tentative D call: TRBD2 (7 bases). The germline gives CDR1 LGHNA, CDR2 YSLEER. The CDR3 consists of 15 residues. Trimming removed 6 bases at V and 0 bases at J, with 15 bases between. This CDR3 reads CASSGGAGSSYEQYF. The CDR3 DNA reads as TGCGCCAGCAGTGGGGGGGCGGGAAGCTCCTACGAGCAGTACTTC.

V is TRBV12-3 or TRBV12-4 and J is TRBJ2-2; D perhaps matches TRBD2 (5 bases). The CDR3 runs 13 residues. V gave up 0 bases and J gave up 6 bases, with 5 bases separating them. This chain's CDR3 is CASSLAEAGELFF. CDR3 nucleotide sequence: TGTGCCAGCAGTTTAGCGGAGGCCGGGGAGCTGTTTTTT.